This T cell receptor (beta chain) was identified in a study of T cell responses to AZD1222 COVID-19 vaccine (dated by TCRdb to the early 2020s). A note on the overall study: A total of 230 or so trial participants underwent TCR sequencing, of whom some 210 received two doses of AZD1222 and 26 received two doses of the MenACWY control vaccine. Enrollment into the trials was organized by age into subgroups of 18-55, 56-69 and 70-plus years, and those subgroups contained approximately 150, 30 and 60 TCR-sequenced participants, respectively. Findings and caveats that apply to the study as a whole: After two AZD1222 doses, both the breadth and the depth of spike-specific TCRs were significantly higher than at day 0 and than in MenACWY recipients. In the small 56-69-year group, the increase in depth fell short of significance, most likely because of low power. Conclusions about previously exposed vaccinees were limited because only five to seven AZD1222 recipients were SARS-CoV-2 seropositive at baseline. Epitopes outside the regions mutated in the B.1.351 and B.1.1.7 variants were reportedly recognized by nearly half of the unique spike-specific TCRs. Participants were mostly white British and included more females than males, and it was suggested by the authors that clonal diversity may have been underestimated. Because no day 14 peak-response samples were available, the repertoires could be characterized only after the peak T cell response. The whole spike protein was spanned by vaccine-associated CD4 TCRs, and dominant responses were seen in regions 160-218 and 743-854.

The CDR3 regions of human TCRbeta chains were analyzed by immunosequencing. From the authors' description of their analysis: TCRs in the repertoires were matched against a reference library of SARS-CoV-2-specific TCRs that had been generated with the MIRA antigen-specificity platform. Breadth was defined as the fraction of unique TCRs that were SARS-CoV-2-associated, and depth was defined as the fraction of total T cells that were SARS-CoV-2-associated. Using the MIRA data, each spike-specific TCR was mapped to the spike region that the TCR reacts to and placed in a CD4 or CD8 class. Log10-transformed breadth and depth values were compared by one-way ANOVA with Sidak's multiple comparisons tests. TCRdb limited this immuneACCESS table to in-frame rearrangements with V and J called. A share of clones is missing; checked studies link under half to unresolved V genes, and the rest is unexplained. The V and J calls and clone size come from that table; D and trimming were worked out from the DNA. Within this sample are 95,000 to 100,000 clones, with 88% of them counted one time only. The ten largest make up 15% to 20% of the sample.

The junction shows trimming of 4 bases on V and 6 bases on J, plus 9 bases between the germline ends. From cysteine to phenylalanine, the CDR3 is 12 amino acids long. Just CDR3 DNA is preserved here, 36 bases in frame from base 1. Based on the germline V gene (reference sequence), the CDR1 and CDR2 sequences are LGHDT and YNNKEL. Per the publication, the time point label means: about 28 days (+/-7) after the second vaccine dose. AZD1222 recipients whose second dose came at about 4 weeks and those whose second dose came at about 12 weeks were combined into one group, since spike-specific TCR depth and breadth did not differ between the two schedules. Samples from vaccinated people were obtained from the UK trials COV001 and COV002, which included a single-blind randomized controlled phase 2/3 trial of AZD1222 (ChAdOx1 nCoV-19) in healthy adults. For TCRbeta chain sequencing, PBMC samples from trial participants were taken at day 0 and at day 28 after the second dose.

Points on this clone: Its antigen target is currently unknown. Per-base qualities were not stored, and no clone one base away is much larger.

Sequenced here: peripheral blood, sampled 28 days after the second AZD1222 dose. The source of this sequence is an adult who received the AZD1222 COVID-19 vaccine. The rearrangement combines TRBV3-1 (or the pseudogene TRBV3-2) with TRBJ1-1; no D gene is confidently identified. The CDR3 region: CASSPTSAEAFF. Here is the DNA: TGTGCCAGCAGCCCGACCTCGGCTGAAGCTTTCTTT.